A selection of T cell receptor beta chains follows, all from one sample in a study of control samples from healthy donors and cancer patients. Clones were sequenced by immunoSEQ multiplex PCR, and TCRdb holds only the in-frame ones, with some missing. The sample consists of about 55,000 clones, around 97% of them appearing once. Sample: blood. The receptors shown here come from a woman younger than 45 in good health. Both conserved end residues are part of each CDR3. D genes are given only for firm matches.

>TRBJ1-2|TRBD1|TRBV6-5
CASTSGTGVGYTF
TGTGCCAGCACTTCCGGGACAGGGGTTGGCTACACCTTC
>TRBJ1-2|-|TRBV7-8
CASSNLKAARYGYTF
TGTGCCAGCAGCAACCTCAAGGCTGCTCGCTATGGCTACACCTTC
>TRBJ2-5|-|TRBV28
CASRGGLVATQYF
TGTGCCAGCAGGGGCGGGTTGGTGGCGACCCAGTACTTC
>TRBJ2-1|-|TRBV28
CASSPLWGQGHPIWEQFF
TGTGCCAGCAGTCCCTTATGGGGGCAGGGGCACCCTATCTGGGAGCAGTTCTTC
>TRBJ1-1|-|TRBV7-9
CASSYRQALGGTEAFF
TGTGCCAGCAGCTACAGACAGGCCCTTGGTGGCACTGAAGCTTTCTTT
>TRBJ1-2|-|TRBV29-1
CSVDKGNYGYTF
TGCAGCGTTGACAAGGGAAACTATGGCTACACCTTC
>TRBJ2-3|TRBD2|TRBV3-1/TRBV3-2
CASSRRTSGRGDTQYF
TGTGCCAGCAGCCGAAGGACTAGCGGGAGAGGTGATACGCAGTATTTT
>TRBJ1-2|TRBD1|TRBV29-1
CSVAGGYGYTF
TGCAGCGTTGCAGGGGGCTATGGCTACACCTTC
>TRBJ1-1|-|TRBV20-1
CSARQNTEAFF
TGCAGTGCTAGACAGAACACTGAAGCTTTCTTT
>TRBJ2-1|-|TRBV10-3
CAINPGSSGPHNEQFF
TGTGCCATCAACCCAGGGAGTAGTGGGCCCCACAATGAGCAGTTCTTC
>TRBJ2-3|-|TRBV20-1
CSASPAGWADTQYF
TGCAGTGCTAGTCCCGCGGGTTGGGCGGATACGCAGTATTTT
>TRBJ2-1|-|TRBV6-1
CASSEGFLRNEQFF
TGTGCCAGCAGTGAAGGATTTCTCCGCAATGAGCAGTTCTTC